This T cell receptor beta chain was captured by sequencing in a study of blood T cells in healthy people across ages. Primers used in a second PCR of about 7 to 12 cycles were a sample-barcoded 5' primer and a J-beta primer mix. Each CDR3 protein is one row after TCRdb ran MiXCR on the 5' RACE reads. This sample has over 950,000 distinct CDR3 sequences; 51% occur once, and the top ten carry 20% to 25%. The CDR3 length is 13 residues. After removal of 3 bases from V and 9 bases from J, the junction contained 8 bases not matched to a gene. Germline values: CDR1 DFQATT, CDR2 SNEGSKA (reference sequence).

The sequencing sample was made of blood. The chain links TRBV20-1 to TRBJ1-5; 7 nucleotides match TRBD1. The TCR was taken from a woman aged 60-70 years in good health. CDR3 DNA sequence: TGCAGTGCTAGTGAAGGGGGCAAAGGGCCCCAGCATTTT. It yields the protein CSASEGGKGPQHF.